A single sample is the source of the 20 T cell receptor beta chains below, sequenced in a study of beta chain features in type 1 diabetes. Every isolated RNA sample was fully reverse transcribed, so sequencing captured expressed TCRB transcripts. TCRdb's table, derived via immunoSEQ multiplex PCR, lists solely in-frame clones and lacks some. The profile shows hundreds of thousands of clones, roughly 8% of them singletons. Sequenced input: central memory CD4+ T cells from blood. These receptor sequences come from a woman under 30 in good health.

This clone occurred a few times. This chain connects TRBV4-2 to TRBJ1-2; tentative D call: TRBD1 (6 bases). Germline V lookup: CDR1 LGHNA, CDR2 YNFKEQ. The CDR3 spans 16 residues. The V end lost 1 base, the J end lost 2 bases, and 14 bases lay between the germline ends. DNA of the CDR3: TGTGCCAGCAGCCAAGCGAGGACAGACGCCAACTATGGCTACACCTTC. This codes for CASSQARTDANYGYTF.

The chain couples TRBV20-1 to TRBJ1-4; D unclear. CDR1 and CDR2 (germline): DFQATT, SNEGSKA (reference sequence). The CDR3 sequence is 11 residues long. V dropped 3 bases and J dropped 6 bases, with 5 bases sitting between them. CDR3 sequence: CSASFDEKLFF. CDR3 nucleotides: TGCAGTGCTAGCTTTGATGAAAAACTGTTTTTT.

To note about this clone: Other DNA sequences in the sample encode the same CDR3. The chain links TRBV20-1 to TRBJ2-5; D is ambiguous. The CDR3 contains 10 residues. Germline loops: CDR1 DFQATT, CDR2 SNEGSKA (reference sequence). V dropped 5 bases and J dropped 5 bases, with 6 bases sitting between them. CDR3 nucleotide sequence: TGCAGTGCTCGAAGGGAGACCCAGTACTTC. This sequence encodes CSARRETQYF.

This clone has just a few counts. V and J are TRBV23-1 and TRBJ2-1, with 7 positions matching TRBD1. TRBV23-1 counts as an open reading frame of uncertain function. There are 19 residues in the CDR3. V lost 0 bases to trimming and J lost 0 bases; unmatched junction nucleotides: 11. Here the CDR3 DNA reads TGCGCCAGCAGTCAATCGGTCCCCTTGGACAGGAGCTCCTACAATGAGCAGTTCTTC. It is translated as CASSQSVPLDRSSYNEQFF.

This clone was observed at least ten times. The chain links TRBV10-2 to TRBJ2-1; TRBD2 matches at 10 bases. J was trimmed by 9 bases and V by 6 bases; bases with no gene match: 8. There are 14 residues in the CDR3. Germline V gene lookup returns CDR1 WSHSY and CDR2 SAAADI. The CDR3 spells CASSSLAGVAEQFF. In DNA form, the CDR3 reads TGCGCCAGCAGCTCCCTAGCGGGAGTGGCTGAGCAGTTCTTC.

The rearrangement uses TRBV7-3 and TRBJ2-3; no clear D. This CDR3 is built from 13 residues. Trimming removed 0 bases at V and 4 bases at J, with 5 bases between. CDR1 SGHTA and CDR2 FQGTGA come from the germline V gene. The CDR3 DNA reads as TGTGCCAGCAGCTTAACCTTGCCAGATACGCAGTATTTT. Its translation: CASSLTLPDTQYF.

This chain links TRBV7-8 with TRBJ2-1; tentatively, D is TRBD1 or TRBD2 (6 bases each). V lost 5 bases and J lost 7, with 15 bases in between. CDR3 length equals 14 residues. Germline CDR1 SGHVS, CDR2 FQNEAQ. The chain's CDR3 is CASSPTGTHNEQFF. The CDR3 DNA reads as TGTGCCAGCAGCCCAACAGGGACTCATAATGAGCAGTTCTTC.

This clone has a handful of counts. The gene calls are TRBV27 and TRBJ2-5; D tentatively reads TRBD1 or TRBD2 (5 bases each). This CDR3 comprises 14 residues. Trimming stripped 7 bases from V and 3 bases from J, with 15 bases between. Germline V lookup: CDR1 MNHEY, CDR2 SMNVEV (reference sequence). The CDR3 reads CASTPRGDKETQYF. The DNA of the CDR3 is TGTGCCAGCACCCCTAGAGGGGATAAAGAGACCCAGTACTTC.

This clone was counted only a few times. The chain employs TRBV29-1 and TRBJ2-3; 8 bases align to TRBD2. The ends lost 7 bases at V and 1 base at J; junction bases unmatched: 4. The CDR3 extends over 13 amino acids. Germline CDR1 and CDR2: SQVTM and ANQGSEA. The CDR3 loop reads CSGTSGGTDTQYF. CDR3 nucleotides: TGCAGCGGTACTAGCGGAGGCACAGATACGCAGTATTTT.

The chain couples TRBV5-1 to TRBJ2-7, with TRBD1 matching 9 bases. The CDR3 consists of 13 residues. CDR1 and CDR2 (germline): SGHRS, YFSETQ. The V gene end was trimmed by 0 bases and the J gene end by 6 bases; junction bases not matched to a gene: 1. CDR3 loop: CASSLGGQGEQYF. CDR3 DNA sequence: TGCGCCAGCAGCTTGGGGGGACAGGGCGAGCAGTACTTC. The full variable domain, rest sourced from reference TRBV5-1 and TRBJ2-7, is KAGVTQTPRYLIKTRGQQVTLSCSPISGHRSVSWYQQTPGQGLQFLFEYFSETQRNKGNFPGRFSGRQFSNSRSEMNVSTLELGDSALYLCASSLGGQGEQYFGPGTRLTVT.

This clone came up many times. This chain joins TRBV7-2 and TRBJ1-5; 7 bases map to TRBD1. J gave up 6 bases and V 6 bases, and 8 bases lay outside the gene matches. Per germline, CDR1 SGHTA and CDR2 FQGNSA. The CDR3 extends over 14 amino acids. The CDR3 sequence: CASSPDRLSQPQHF. CDR3 DNA: TGTGCCAGCAGTCCGGACAGGCTCAGTCAGCCCCAGCATTTT.

The chain's CDR3 is CASSRGQADTIYF. DNA of the CDR3: TGTGCCAGCAGCAGGGGACAGGCGGACACCATATATTTT. V and J are TRBV7-3 and TRBJ1-3; TRBD1 matches at 8 bases. The length of the CDR3 is 13 residues. V shed 5 bases and J 8 bases; nucleotides not matched to a gene: 5. Germline V CDR1 and CDR2: SGHTA, FQGTGA.

V is TRBV2 and J is TRBJ2-2; possible D gene TRBD2, 5 bases. Per the germline V gene, CDR1 is SNHLY and CDR2 is FYNNEI. The germline V and J ends were trimmed by 0 bases and 4 bases, with 9 bases remaining between them. The CDR3 runs to 15 residues. The CDR3 here is CASSEAGGFTGELFF. CDR3 bases: TGTGCCAGCAGTGAAGCGGGCGGGTTCACCGGGGAGCTGTTTTTT. Together with reference TRBV2 and TRBJ2-2, the CDR3 gives the full variable domain: EPEVTQTPSHQVTQMGQEVILRCVPISNHLYFYWYRQILGQKVEFLVSFYNNEISEKSEIFDDQFSVERPDGSNFTLKIRSTKLEDSAMYFCASSEAGGFTGELFFGEGSRLTVL.

The chain carries TRBV27 and TRBJ1-1; 10 bases line up with TRBD1. The CDR3 length is 15 residues. The germline gives CDR1 MNHEY, CDR2 SMNVEV (reference sequence). Unmatched junction bases numbered 8, after V lost 0 bases and J lost 10 bases. CDR3 nucleotide sequence: TGTGCCAGCAGTTTATCATACCGGGACAGGGGATTAGCTTTCTTT. Translated, it gives CASSLSYRDRGLAFF.

This clone was recorded a few times. The CDR3 coding sequence is TGTGCCACCAGCAGAGACCCGACAGTCCCCTGGGGCGAGCAGTACTTC. It is translated as CATSRDPTVPWGEQYF. This chain uses TRBV15 with TRBJ2-7, with D perhaps TRBD1 (5 bases). The V end was cut by 0 bases, the J end by 6 bases, with 18 bases between. Germline CDR1 and CDR2: LNHNV and YYDKDF (reference sequence). This CDR3 region has 16 residues.

This clone was observed many times. This chain joins TRBV7-9 and TRBJ2-1; possible D gene TRBD2, 5 bases. The CDR3 is made up of 16 amino acids. Germline CDR1 is SEHNR and CDR2 is FQNEAQ (reference sequence). Trimming took off 5 bases at V and 8 bases at J, with 22 bases between the two ends. CDR3 region: CASSPNGVLAGDEQFF. CDR3 nucleotides: TGTGCCAGCAGCCCAAACGGGGTGTTAGCCGGGGATGAGCAGTTCTTC.

This clone was detected a few times. The chain is built from TRBV6-5 and TRBJ1-2; 7 bases agree with TRBD1. The CDR3 has 14 amino acids. Germline V CDR1 and CDR2: MNHEY, SVGAGI. The V gene end was trimmed by 0 bases and the J gene end by 7 bases; junction bases not matched to a gene: 5. This CDR3 reads CASSYSTQGTGYTF. The CDR3 coding sequence is TGTGCCAGCAGTTACTCGACACAGGGGACTGGCTACACCTTC.

This clone was counted only a few times. The sample carries other DNA sequences with the same CDR3. The V gene is TRBV18, the J gene TRBJ2-2; D unclear. From germline, CDR1 is KGHSH and CDR2 LQKENI. The CDR3 is 13 amino acids. V lost 4 bases and J lost 1, with 4 bases in between. The CDR3 DNA is TGTGCCAGCTCACGGGAGAACACCGGGGAGCTGTTTTTT. This codes for CASSRENTGELFF.

The rearrangement joins TRBV5-1 to TRBJ2-6; 7 bases align to TRBD1. V shed 7 bases, J shed 0 bases, and the junction held 10 bases outside the gene matches. This CDR3 spans 17 amino acids. Germline assignment: CDR1 SGHRS and CDR2 YFSETQ. CDR3 nucleotides: TGCGCCAGCTCCCCCCACAGGGGTTACTCTGGGGCCAACGTCCTGACTTTC. Its translation: CASSPHRGYSGANVLTF.

This clone was detected only a few times. V is TRBV7-9 and J is TRBJ1-1; 7 bases are shared with TRBD1. CDR3 length: 15 amino acids. The V gene's germline CDR1 is SEHNR and CDR2 FQNEAQ (reference sequence). The J segment lost 0 bases and the V segment lost 6 bases, leaving 7 bases of the junction unmatched. In DNA, the CDR3 is TGTGCCAGCAGTAGCAGGGGGACTTTGAACACTGAAGCTTTCTTT. It yields the protein CASSSRGTLNTEAFF.